The next 24 T cell receptor beta chains were all read from a single sample in a study of blood T cell repertoires in COVID-19. Using immunoSEQ multiplex PCR, the repertoire was profiled, and TCRdb retains in-frame clones only, with some absent. Seen here are about 300,000 clones, 83% observed once, and the top ten hold over 9%. The material sequenced was peripheral blood. The receptors originated from a woman aged 45-65 years who had recovered from COVID-19.

The rearrangement uses TRBV24-1 and TRBJ2-3, with D unresolved. The CDR3 length is 13 residues. Germline V gene sequence: CDR1 KGHDR, CDR2 SFDVKD. V was cut by 5 bases and J by 0 bases, with 5 bases left in between. CDR3 sequence reads: CATSASSTDTQYF. The CDR3 DNA sequence: TGTGCCACCAGTGCTTCCAGCACAGATACGCAGTATTTT.

The V call is TRBV7-3, the J call TRBJ2-2; TRBD2 aligns across 15 bases. CDR3 size: 18 residues. J gave up 1 base and V 5 bases, and 5 bases lay outside the gene matches. Germline values: CDR1 SGHTA, CDR2 FQGTGA. The CDR3 nucleotides read TGTGCCAGCAGCCCGAGGACTAGCGGGAGGGTGAACACCGGGGAGCTGTTTTTT. It translates to CASSPRTSGRVNTGELFF.

J is TRBJ2-1 and V is TRBV30, with D unresolved. Germline V gene data show CDR1 as GTSNPN and CDR2 as SVGIG (reference sequence). CDR3 length equals 12 residues. Between the trimmed V and J ends, which lost 3 bases and 5 bases, there was a span of 8 bases. The CDR3 DNA reads TGTGCCTGGAGCACTCCTAACAATGAGCAGTTCTTC. Its protein is CAWSTPNNEQFF.

The rearrangement uses TRBV5-4 and TRBJ1-2; maybe TRBD1 (5 bases). V gave up 2 bases and J gave up 5 bases, with 10 bases separating them. CDR1 and CDR2 from the germline V gene are SGHNT and YYREEE (reference sequence). The CDR3 extends over 13 amino acids. The CDR3 sequence is CASSLGQEYGYTF. CDR3 DNA sequence: TGTGCCAGCAGCTTAGGACAAGAATATGGCTACACCTTC.

On this clone: Other DNA sequences from this sample encode an identical CDR3 as well. This chain connects TRBV5-1 to TRBJ2-1; 7 bases map to TRBD2. Germline assignment: CDR1 SGHRS and CDR2 YFSETQ. This CDR3 has 15 residues. The junction had 4 bases not matched to a gene; V was cut back by 3 bases and J by 1 base. The DNA for the CDR3 is TGCGCCAGCAGCTCTTCGGGGGGATCCTACAATGAGCAGTTCTTC. Protein sequence: CASSSSGGSYNEQFF.

This clone has just one count. This rearrangement joins TRBV3-1 (or the pseudogene TRBV3-2) to TRBJ2-1; D might be TRBD2 (6 bases). The CDR3 extends over 11 amino acids. The V gene's germline CDR1 is LGHDT and CDR2 YNNKEL (reference sequence). V lost 3 bases to trimming and J lost 9 bases, with 6 bases between them. The CDR3 region is CASSQGGEQFF. The CDR3 DNA reads TGTGCCAGCAGCCAGGGGGGTGAGCAGTTCTTC.

This clone has a handful of counts. The V gene is TRBV30, the J gene TRBJ2-2; 9 bases fit TRBD1. The CDR3 is 14 residues long. J gave up 5 bases and V 3 bases, and 4 bases lay outside the gene matches. The germline V gene encodes CDR1 GTSNPN and CDR2 SVGIG (reference sequence). The CDR3 spells CAWRGQGGTGELFF. The CDR3 DNA sequence: TGTGCCTGGAGGGGACAGGGTGGGACCGGGGAGCTGTTTTTT.

The chain is built from TRBV24-1 and TRBJ2-3; 8 positions match TRBD1. V lost 9 bases, J lost 4 bases, and 11 bases stayed unmatched. The germline gives CDR1 KGHDR, CDR2 SFDVKD. The CDR3 is 15 residues long. This chain's CDR3 is CATGERTGLADTQYF. DNA for the CDR3: TGTGCCACCGGGGAGCGGACAGGGCTCGCAGATACGCAGTATTTT.

This clone was observed a handful of times. This chain connects TRBV7-3 to TRBJ2-3; D is possibly TRBD2 (6 bases). There are 13 residues in the CDR3. V lost 3 bases to trimming and J lost 4 bases, with 8 bases between them. Germline V gene sequence: CDR1 SGHTA, CDR2 FQGTGA. The CDR3 nucleotides read TGTGCCAGCAGCTTGACTAGATCAGATACGCAGTATTTT. The encoded protein is CASSLTRSDTQYF.

This clone was counted a single time. The rearrangement links TRBV5-1 to TRBJ2-7; 8 nucleotides match TRBD1. V lost 4 bases to trimming and J lost 3 bases; unmatched junction nucleotides: 3. CDR1 and CDR2 (germline): SGHRS, YFSETQ. CDR3 size: 13 residues. CDR3 coding DNA: TGCGCCAGCAGCCCGGGACAGGACTACGAGCAGTACTTC. This gives the protein CASSPGQDYEQYF.

The V and J genes are TRBV5-5 and TRBJ1-1; 8 nucleotides line up with TRBD1. The V and J ends lost 0 bases and 8 bases, in that order; junction bases with no gene match: 6. Germline V gene data show CDR1 as SGHKS and CDR2 as YYEKEE (reference sequence). The CDR3 contains 14 residues. The CDR3 protein is CASSLGLWTGEAFF. In nucleotides, the CDR3 is TGTGCCAGCAGCTTGGGTCTGTGGACAGGGGAAGCTTTCTTT.

The V and J genes are TRBV4-3 and TRBJ2-7; a weak D match, TRBD1 (6 bases). This CDR3 contains 14 residues. The germline CDR1 and CDR2 sequences are LGHNA and YSLEER. The V end lost 1 base, the J end lost 2 bases, and 9 bases lay between the germline ends. The CDR3 DNA reads TGCGCCAGCAGCCAAGGGACAGAGACCTACGAGCAGTACTTC. It encodes CASSQGTETYEQYF.

The chain employs TRBV2 and TRBJ2-1; 7 bases match TRBD1. Germline V gene lookup returns CDR1 SNHLY and CDR2 FYNNEI. J gave up 3 bases and V 7 bases, and 12 bases lay outside the gene matches. The CDR3 has 16 residues. CDR3 bases: TGTGCCAGCACCGATTCTAGGGCAGGGGGCTACAATGAGCAGTTCTTC. It translates to CASTDSRAGGYNEQFF.

This clone was counted many times. V gene TRBV4-2 combines with J gene TRBJ2-2, with TRBD1 matching over 10 bases. This CDR3 has 16 amino acids. Germline loops: CDR1 LGHNA, CDR2 YNFKEQ. With V trimmed by 0 bases and J by 6 bases, 4 bases remained unmatched. As DNA, the CDR3 is TGTGCCAGCAGCCAAGATGAAGGGACAGGGGCCGGGGAGCTGTTTTTT. Protein sequence: CASSQDEGTGAGELFF.

The genes are TRBV28 and TRBJ1-2, with D possibly being TRBD1 (5 bases). The CDR3 has 18 residues. Trimming shortened V by 4 bases and J by 7 bases, and 28 bases separated the two germline ends. Germline values: CDR1 MDHEN, CDR2 SYDVKM. The CDR3 DNA is TGTGCCAGCAGTTCCCTACAGACAGCCGTGGGACTCGTGAGTGGCTACACCTTC. Residues: CASSSLQTAVGLVSGYTF.

The chain has TRBV5-4 and TRBJ2-7, with D tentatively TRBD2 (5 bases). The CDR3 sequence is 14 residues long. The V gene's germline CDR1 is SGHNT and CDR2 YYREEE (reference sequence). The ends were cut back, 2 bases at V and 5 bases at J, with 14 bases in the middle. The CDR3 DNA reads as TGTGCCAGCAGCTTAGGAGGTCGGATGGACGAGCAGTACTTC. Protein sequence: CASSLGGRMDEQYF.

CDR3 residues: CASRGGLSGNTIYF. Here the CDR3 DNA reads TGTGCCAGTCGGGGGGGTTTATCTGGAAACACCATATATTTT. This rearrangement joins TRBV28 to TRBJ1-3; D is possibly TRBD1 (5 bases). The V gene's germline CDR1 is MDHEN and CDR2 SYDVKM. The CDR3 contains 14 residues. Trimming stripped 9 bases from V and 1 base from J, with 13 bases between.

The rearrangement uses TRBV14 and TRBJ2-1; TRBD2 matches at 7 bases. This CDR3 has 14 amino acids. Losses at the gene ends were 4 bases for V and 4 bases for J; bases not matched to a gene: 4. Looked up from germline, CDR1 is SGHDN and CDR2 is FVKESK. The CDR3 DNA follows: TGTGCCAGCAGCCCTAAGCGGGGTTACAATGAGCAGTTCTTC. Translated, it gives CASSPKRGYNEQFF.

This clone has just one count. This chain connects TRBV6-2 or TRBV6-3 to TRBJ1-2; D is undetermined. The V gene's germline CDR1 is MNHEY and CDR2 SVGEGT. The length of the CDR3 is 12 residues. The germline V and J ends were trimmed by 2 bases and 5 bases, with 6 bases remaining between them. The CDR3 loop reads CASSYAGYGYTF. In DNA form, the CDR3 reads TGTGCCAGCAGTTACGCGGGGTATGGCTACACCTTC.

J is TRBJ2-5 and V is TRBV6-5; no reliable D call. Per germline, CDR1 MNHEY and CDR2 SVGAGI. V shed 2 bases and J shed 2 bases, with 12 bases lying between them. This CDR3 spans 15 amino acids. DNA for the CDR3: TGTGCCAGCAGTTACCAGGCAGCAGTACAAGAGACCCAGTACTTC. This sequence encodes CASSYQAAVQETQYF.

This sequence joins TRBV5-4 and TRBJ2-5; D is unresolved. The CDR3 totals 12 residues. Germline V gene sequence: CDR1 SGHNT, CDR2 YYREEE (reference sequence). With 0 bases removed from V and 4 bases from J, the gap between germline ends came to 4 bases. CDR3 sequence reads: CASSLAGETQYF. CDR3 sequence (DNA): TGTGCCAGCAGCTTGGCGGGAGAGACCCAGTACTTC.

In this sample, this clone turned up once. The rearrangement links TRBV29-1 to TRBJ1-2; possible D gene TRBD1, 5 bases. The germline V gene encodes CDR1 SQVTM and CDR2 ANQGSEA. The CDR3 runs to 17 residues. V was cut by 2 bases and J by 4 bases, with 23 bases left in between. CDR3 amino acids: CSVELYLGRAATYGYTF. The CDR3 DNA sequence: TGCAGCGTTGAATTGTATTTAGGCAGGGCGGCAACCTATGGCTACACCTTC.

This clone appeared a few times. The chain's CDR3 is CASSPDRVARNTIYF. In DNA form, the CDR3 reads TGTGCCAGCAGCCCGGACAGGGTTGCTCGGAACACCATATATTTT. The V call is TRBV11-2, the J call TRBJ1-3; 8 bases match TRBD1. Germline CDR1 is SGHAT and CDR2 is FQNNGV. Trimming took 5 bases from V and 7 from J; bases not matched to a gene: 10. The CDR3 has 15 amino acids.

The rearrangement joins TRBV18 to TRBJ1-2; tentatively, D is TRBD1 (5 bases). Trimming left V 3 bases short and J 8 bases short, with 22 bases between. Germline CDR1 KGHSH, CDR2 LQKENI. The CDR3 has 16 amino acids. CDR3 in DNA: TGTGCCAGCTCACCTACGGGGGAGCGCGGCTCGGGGGGCTACACCTTC. It is translated as CASSPTGERGSGGYTF.